The clone carrying this T cell receptor (beta chain) occurred a few times. Its cognate antigen is unknown. The CDR3 consists of 10 residues. Trimming stripped 5 bases from V and 6 bases from J, with 6 bases between. The V gene's germline CDR1 is DFQATT and CDR2 SNEGSKA (reference sequence). Reverse transcribing all isolated RNA meant expressed TCRB transcripts were sequenced. Using immunoSEQ multiplex PCR, the repertoire was profiled, and TCRdb retains in-frame clones only, with some absent. The table records approximately 380,000 clones, over 13% of them present only once. Every sorted population was more than 95% pure. The record originates from a study of beta chain features in type 1 diabetes. General observations from the study: Insertions at VDJ junctions were less frequent in type 1 diabetes patients. These patients also deleted more nucleotides at the same junctions. Shorter templates may be favored by PCR, equally so in patients and controls.

This sequence was found in a woman aged 18 to 35 in good health. The source material was naive CD4+ T cells from blood. The rearrangement uses TRBV20-1 and TRBJ2-3; D unclear. CDR3 DNA sequence: TGCAGTGCTTCCCTCGATACGCAGTATTTT. Residues: CSASLDTQYF.